This T cell receptor beta chain emerged from a study of blood T cell repertoires in COVID-19. Study information: Samples came from the United States, Italy and Spain, spanning acute and convalescent COVID-19. PBMCs, B-cell-depleted T cells, or T cells were the source of the cDNA or gDNA that made up the material.

In the original processing: Amplification of reference gene primers was used by the study to estimate nucleated cell counts. Some clones are missing from TCRdb's copy, which holds only in-frame ones; the method was immunoSEQ multiplex PCR. V, J and clone size derive from that table, while D and trimming were established from the DNA sequence. This sample has some 240,000 clones, with about four fifths found just once. Germline CDR1 is MNHNY and CDR2 is SVGAGI (reference sequence). This CDR3 has 15 amino acids. After removal of 5 bases from V and 5 bases from J, the junction contained 8 bases not matched to a gene.

Sequences were obtained from peripheral blood. This receptor was identified in a middle-aged woman who had recovered from COVID-19. J is TRBJ2-7 and V is TRBV6-6; 11 nucleotides align to TRBD1. This CDR3 is CASSGTGGFGHEQYF. CDR3 bases: TGTGCCAGCAGTGGGACAGGGGGATTCGGGCACGAGCAGTACTTC.